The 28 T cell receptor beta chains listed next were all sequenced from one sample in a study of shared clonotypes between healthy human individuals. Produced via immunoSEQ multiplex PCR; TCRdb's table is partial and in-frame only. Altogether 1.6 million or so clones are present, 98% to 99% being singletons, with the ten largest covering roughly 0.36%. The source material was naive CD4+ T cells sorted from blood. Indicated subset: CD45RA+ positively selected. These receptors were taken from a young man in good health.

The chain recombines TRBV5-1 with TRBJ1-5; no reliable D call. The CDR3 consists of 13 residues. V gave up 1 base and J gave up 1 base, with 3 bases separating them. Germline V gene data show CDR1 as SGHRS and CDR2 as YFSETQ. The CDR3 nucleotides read TGCGCCAGCAGCTTGAGGAGCAATCAGCCCCAGCATTTT. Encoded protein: CASSLRSNQPQHF.

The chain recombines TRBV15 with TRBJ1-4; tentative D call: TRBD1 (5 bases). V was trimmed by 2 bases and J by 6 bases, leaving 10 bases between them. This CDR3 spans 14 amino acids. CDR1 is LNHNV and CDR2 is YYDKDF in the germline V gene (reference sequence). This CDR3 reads CATSRQGKDEKLFF. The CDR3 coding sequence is TGTGCCACCAGCAGACAGGGAAAAGATGAAAAACTGTTTTTT.

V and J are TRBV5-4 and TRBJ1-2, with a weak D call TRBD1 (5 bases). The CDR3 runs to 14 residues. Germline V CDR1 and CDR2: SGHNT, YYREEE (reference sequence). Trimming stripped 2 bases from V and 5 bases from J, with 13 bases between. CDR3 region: CASSLGGDHYGYTF. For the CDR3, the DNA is TGTGCCAGCAGCTTAGGAGGGGACCATTATGGCTACACCTTC.

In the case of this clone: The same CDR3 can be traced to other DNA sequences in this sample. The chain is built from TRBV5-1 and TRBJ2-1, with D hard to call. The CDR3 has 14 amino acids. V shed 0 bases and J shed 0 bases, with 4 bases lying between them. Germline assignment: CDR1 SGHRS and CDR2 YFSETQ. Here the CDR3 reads CASSLGDSYNEQFF. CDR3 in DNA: TGCGCCAGCAGCTTGGGGGACTCCTACAATGAGCAGTTCTTC.

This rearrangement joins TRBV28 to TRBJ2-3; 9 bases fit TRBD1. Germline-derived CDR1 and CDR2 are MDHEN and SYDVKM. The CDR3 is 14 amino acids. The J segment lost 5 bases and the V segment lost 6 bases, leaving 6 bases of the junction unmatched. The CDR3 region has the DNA TGTGCCAGCAGCACAGGGGGCGCCGGAGATACGCAGTATTTT. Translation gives CASSTGGAGDTQYF.

CDR3 sequence (DNA): TGTGCCAGCAGCTTGGTTTTGACCGGGTCAGGTTCGGGCTACACCTTC. This gives the protein CASSLVLTGSGSGYTF. J is TRBJ1-2 and V is TRBV5-5; D gene ambiguous. V shed 0 bases and J shed 8 bases, with 20 bases lying between them. CDR1 SGHKS and CDR2 YYEKEE come from the germline V gene (reference sequence). The CDR3 has 16 residues.

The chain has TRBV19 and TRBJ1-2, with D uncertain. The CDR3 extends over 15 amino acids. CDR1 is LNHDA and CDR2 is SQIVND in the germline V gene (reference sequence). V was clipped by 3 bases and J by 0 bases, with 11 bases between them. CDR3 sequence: CASSIPGLPNYGYTF. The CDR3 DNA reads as TGTGCCAGTAGTATCCCCGGCCTTCCTAACTATGGCTACACCTTC.

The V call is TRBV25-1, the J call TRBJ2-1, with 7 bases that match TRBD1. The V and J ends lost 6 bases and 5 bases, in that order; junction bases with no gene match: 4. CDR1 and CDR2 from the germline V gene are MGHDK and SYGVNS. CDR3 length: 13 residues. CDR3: CASRGQENNEQFF. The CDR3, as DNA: TGTGCCAGCAGAGGACAGGAAAACAATGAGCAGTTCTTC.

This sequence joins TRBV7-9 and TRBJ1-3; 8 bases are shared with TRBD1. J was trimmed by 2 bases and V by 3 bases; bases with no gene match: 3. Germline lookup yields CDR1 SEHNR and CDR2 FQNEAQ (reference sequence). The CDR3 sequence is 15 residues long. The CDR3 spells CASSFQGATGNTIYF. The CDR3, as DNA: TGTGCCAGCAGCTTCCAGGGGGCGACTGGAAACACCATATATTTT. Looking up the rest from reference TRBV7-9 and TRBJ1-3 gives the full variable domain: DTGVSQNPRHKITKRGQNVTFRCDPISEHNRLYWYRQTLGQGPEFLTYFQNEAQLEKSRLLSDRFSAERPKGSFSTLEIQRTEQGDSAMYLCASSFQGATGNTIYFGEGSWLTVV.

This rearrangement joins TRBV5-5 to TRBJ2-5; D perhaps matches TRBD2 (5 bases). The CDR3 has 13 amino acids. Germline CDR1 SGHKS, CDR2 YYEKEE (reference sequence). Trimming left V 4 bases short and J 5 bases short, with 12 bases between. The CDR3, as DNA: TGTGCCAGCAGCCTCGCTAGCCCGGAGACCCAGTACTTC. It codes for CASSLASPETQYF.

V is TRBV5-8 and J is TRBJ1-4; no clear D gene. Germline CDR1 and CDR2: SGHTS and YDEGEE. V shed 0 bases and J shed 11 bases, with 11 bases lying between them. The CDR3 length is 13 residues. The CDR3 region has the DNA TGTGCCAGCAGCTTGGAGTTCGGCGAGAAACTGTTTTTT. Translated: CASSLEFGEKLFF.

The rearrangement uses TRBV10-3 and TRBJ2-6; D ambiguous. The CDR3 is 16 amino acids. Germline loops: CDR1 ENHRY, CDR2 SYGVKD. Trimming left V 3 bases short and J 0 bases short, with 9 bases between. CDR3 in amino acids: CAISDGSVSGANVLTF. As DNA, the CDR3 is TGTGCCATCAGTGACGGATCAGTCTCTGGGGCCAACGTCCTGACTTTC.

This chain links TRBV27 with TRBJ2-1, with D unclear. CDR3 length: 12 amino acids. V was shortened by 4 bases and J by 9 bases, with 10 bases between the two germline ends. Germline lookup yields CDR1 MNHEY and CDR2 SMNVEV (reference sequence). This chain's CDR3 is CASSSDVFEQFF. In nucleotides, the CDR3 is TGTGCCAGCAGTTCCGACGTATTTGAGCAGTTCTTC.

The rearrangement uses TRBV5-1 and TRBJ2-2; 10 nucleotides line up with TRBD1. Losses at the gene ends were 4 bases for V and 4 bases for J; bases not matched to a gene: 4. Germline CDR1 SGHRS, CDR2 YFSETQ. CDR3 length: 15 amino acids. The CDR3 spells CASSLDRGSTGELFF. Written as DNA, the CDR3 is TGCGCCAGCAGCCTGGACAGGGGGAGCACCGGGGAGCTGTTTTTT.

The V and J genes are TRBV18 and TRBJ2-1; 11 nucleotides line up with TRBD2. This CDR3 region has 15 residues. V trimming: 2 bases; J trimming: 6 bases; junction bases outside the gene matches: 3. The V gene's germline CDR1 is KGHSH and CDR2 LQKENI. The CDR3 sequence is CASSPITSGSNEQFF. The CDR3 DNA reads TGTGCCAGCTCACCAATCACTAGCGGGAGCAATGAGCAGTTCTTC.

CDR3 loop: CASSRPQRLLYNEQFF. The DNA for the CDR3 is TGTGCCAGCAGCCGCCCCCAGCGACTCTTATACAATGAGCAGTTCTTC. The chain is built from TRBV2 and TRBJ2-1, with D unclear. Between the trimmed V and J ends, which lost 6 bases and 4 bases, there was a span of 19 bases. The CDR3 sequence is 16 residues long. Germline-derived CDR1 and CDR2 are SNHLY and FYNNEI.

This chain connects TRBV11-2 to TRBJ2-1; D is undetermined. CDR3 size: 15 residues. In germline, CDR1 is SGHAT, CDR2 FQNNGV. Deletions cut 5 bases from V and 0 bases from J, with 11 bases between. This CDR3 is CASSRPENSYNEQFF. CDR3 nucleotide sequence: TGTGCCAGCAGCCGTCCTGAGAACTCCTACAATGAGCAGTTCTTC.

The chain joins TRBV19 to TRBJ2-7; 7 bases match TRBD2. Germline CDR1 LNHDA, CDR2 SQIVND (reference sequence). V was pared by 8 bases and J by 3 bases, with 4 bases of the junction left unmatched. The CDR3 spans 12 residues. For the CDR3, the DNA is TGTGCCAGTCGCGCTAGCGGCTACGAGCAGTACTTC. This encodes CASRASGYEQYF.

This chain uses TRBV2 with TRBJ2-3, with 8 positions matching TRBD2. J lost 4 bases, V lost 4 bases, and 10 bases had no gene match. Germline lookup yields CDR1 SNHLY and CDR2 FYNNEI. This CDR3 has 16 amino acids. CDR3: CASSVAGTSESDTQYF. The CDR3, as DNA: TGTGCCAGCAGTGTTGCCGGGACTAGTGAGTCAGATACGCAGTATTTT.

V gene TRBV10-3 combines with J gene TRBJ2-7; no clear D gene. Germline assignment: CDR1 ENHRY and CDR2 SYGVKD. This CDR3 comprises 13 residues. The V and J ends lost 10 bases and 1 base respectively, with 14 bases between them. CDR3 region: CATWTEVSYEQYF. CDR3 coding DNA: TGTGCCACCTGGACCGAGGTTTCCTACGAGCAGTACTTC.

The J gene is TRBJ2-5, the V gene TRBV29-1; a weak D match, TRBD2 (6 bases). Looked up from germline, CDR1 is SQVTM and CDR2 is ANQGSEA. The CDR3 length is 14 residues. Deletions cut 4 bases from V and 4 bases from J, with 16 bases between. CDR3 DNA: TGCAGCGTTGGGACTGGGGGGTTCGGAGAGACCCAGTACTTC. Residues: CSVGTGGFGETQYF.

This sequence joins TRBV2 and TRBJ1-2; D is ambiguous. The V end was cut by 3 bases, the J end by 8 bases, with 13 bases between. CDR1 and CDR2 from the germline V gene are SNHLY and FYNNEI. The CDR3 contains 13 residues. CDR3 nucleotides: TGTGCCAGCAGTGAGGGCCGCCGAGCAGGCTACACCTTC. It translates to CASSEGRRAGYTF.

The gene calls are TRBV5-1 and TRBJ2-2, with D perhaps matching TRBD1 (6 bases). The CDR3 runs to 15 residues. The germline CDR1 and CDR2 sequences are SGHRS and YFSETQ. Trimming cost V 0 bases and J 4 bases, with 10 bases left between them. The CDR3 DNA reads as TGCGCCAGCAGCTTGGAGGGACAAGGCACCGGGGAGCTGTTTTTT. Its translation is CASSLEGQGTGELFF.

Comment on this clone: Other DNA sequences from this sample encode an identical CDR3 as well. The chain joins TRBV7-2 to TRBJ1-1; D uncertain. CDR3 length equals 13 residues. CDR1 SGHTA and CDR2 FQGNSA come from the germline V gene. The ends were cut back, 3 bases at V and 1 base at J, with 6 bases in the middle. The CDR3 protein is CASSFRPNTEAFF. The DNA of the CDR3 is TGTGCCAGCAGCTTTCGACCGAACACTGAAGCTTTCTTT.

The CDR3: CASSPSQGRNQPQHF. DNA for the CDR3: TGTGCCAGTAGTCCCTCTCAGGGACGGAATCAGCCCCAGCATTTT. The rearrangement uses TRBV19 and TRBJ1-5; maybe TRBD1 (5 bases). Germline loops: CDR1 LNHDA, CDR2 SQIVND (reference sequence). V gave up 5 bases and J gave up 4 bases, with 15 bases separating them. This CDR3 is built from 15 residues.

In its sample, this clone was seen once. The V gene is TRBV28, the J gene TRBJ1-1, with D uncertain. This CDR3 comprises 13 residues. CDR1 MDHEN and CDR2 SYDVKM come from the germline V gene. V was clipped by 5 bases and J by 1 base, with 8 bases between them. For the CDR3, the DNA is TGTGCCAGCAGTGGCAGTAGGAACACTGAAGCTTTCTTT. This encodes CASSGSRNTEAFF.

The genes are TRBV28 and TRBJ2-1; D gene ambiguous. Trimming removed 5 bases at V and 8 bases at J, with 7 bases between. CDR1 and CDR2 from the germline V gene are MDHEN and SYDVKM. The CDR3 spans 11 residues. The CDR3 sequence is CASSLPHEQFF. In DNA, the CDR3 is TGTGCCAGCAGTCTCCCGCATGAGCAGTTCTTC. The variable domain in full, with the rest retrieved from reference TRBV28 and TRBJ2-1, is DVKVTQSSRYLVKRTGEKVFLECVQDMDHENMFWYRQDPGLGLRLIYFSYDVKMKEKGDIPEGYSVSREKKERFSLILESASTNQTSMYLCASSLPHEQFFGPGTRLTVL.

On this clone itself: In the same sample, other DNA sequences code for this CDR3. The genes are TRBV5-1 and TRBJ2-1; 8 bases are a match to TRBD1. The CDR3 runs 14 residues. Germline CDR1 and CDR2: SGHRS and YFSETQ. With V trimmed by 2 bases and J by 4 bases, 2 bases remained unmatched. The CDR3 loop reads CASSLRTGYNEQFF. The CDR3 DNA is TGCGCCAGCAGCTTACGGACAGGGTACAATGAGCAGTTCTTC. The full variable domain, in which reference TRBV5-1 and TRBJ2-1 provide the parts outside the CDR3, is KAGVTQTPRYLIKTRGQQVTLSCSPISGHRSVSWYQQTPGQGLQFLFEYFSETQRNKGNFPGRFSGRQFSNSRSEMNVSTLELGDSALYLCASSLRTGYNEQFFGPGTRLTVL.